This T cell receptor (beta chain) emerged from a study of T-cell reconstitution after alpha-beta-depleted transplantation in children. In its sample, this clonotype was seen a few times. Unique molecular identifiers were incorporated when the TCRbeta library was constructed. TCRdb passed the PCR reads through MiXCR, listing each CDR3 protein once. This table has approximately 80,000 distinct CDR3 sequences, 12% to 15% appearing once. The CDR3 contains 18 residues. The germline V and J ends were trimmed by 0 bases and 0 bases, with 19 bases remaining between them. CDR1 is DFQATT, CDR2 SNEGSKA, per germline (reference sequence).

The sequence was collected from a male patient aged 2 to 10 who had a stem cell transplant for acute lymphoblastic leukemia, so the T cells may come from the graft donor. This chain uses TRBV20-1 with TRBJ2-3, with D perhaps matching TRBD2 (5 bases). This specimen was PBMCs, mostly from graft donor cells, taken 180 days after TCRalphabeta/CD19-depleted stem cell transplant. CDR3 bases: TGCAGTGCTAGAGATCGTCTAGCAGCAACGGTTAGCACAGATACGCAGTATTTT. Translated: CSARDRLAATVSTDTQYF.